One T cell receptor beta chain is described in this entry. Clones were sequenced by immunoSEQ multiplex PCR, and TCRdb holds only the in-frame ones, with some missing. The table has 130,000 to 150,000 clones, roughly 88% seen once. This specimen comes from a study of T cell responses to AZD1222 COVID-19 vaccine. The V and J ends lost 1 base and 7 bases, in that order; junction bases with no gene match: 3. The germline V gene encodes CDR1 SGHAT and CDR2 FQNNGV. This CDR3 is 14 amino acids long. The source was peripheral blood, collected 28 days after the second AZD1222 dose. The chain combines TRBV11-2 with TRBJ1-4; 7 bases map to TRBD1. The receptor was derived from an adult who received the AZD1222 COVID-19 vaccine. The CDR3 DNA is TGTGCCAGCAGCTTAGGACAGGGAGCTGAAAAACTGTTTTTT. Protein product: CASSLGQGAEKLFF.